This T cell receptor (beta chain) came from a study of blood T cells in healthy people across ages. Study findings and constraints: Any conclusive comparison of naive versus antigen-experienced cells was prevented by using unsorted PBMCs. Both naive CD4+ cell counts and diversity were greater in long-lived donors than in aged donors.

Concerning this clonotype itself: Its antigen is not identified.

V was clipped by 2 bases and J by 3 bases, with 18 bases between them. CDR3 length equals 17 residues. CDR1 and CDR2 (germline): SGHTA, FQGNSA. Primed by a sample-barcoded 5' primer and a J-beta primer mix, a second PCR proceeded for about 6 to 12 cycles. Using its own MiXCR run on the 5' RACE reads, TCRdb lists one record per CDR3 protein. The table includes over 1,500,000 distinct CDR3 sequences, 40% to 55% detected once. The chain recombines TRBV7-2 with TRBJ2-3; possible D gene TRBD2, 6 bases. Sequencing was carried out using blood. The TCR sequence derives from a woman between 40 and 50 years old in good health. The CDR3 reads CASSLYPTEGPTDTQYF. The CDR3 coding sequence is TGTGCCAGCAGCTTATACCCCACGGAGGGGCCGACAGATACGCAGTATTTT. The variable domain in full, with the rest retrieved from reference TRBV7-2 and TRBJ2-3, is GAGVSQSPSNKVTEKGKDVELRCDPISGHTALYWYRQSLGQGLEFLIYFQGNSAPDKSGLPSDRFSAERTGGSVSTLTIQRTQQEDSAVYLCASSLYPTEGPTDTQYFGPGTRLTVL.